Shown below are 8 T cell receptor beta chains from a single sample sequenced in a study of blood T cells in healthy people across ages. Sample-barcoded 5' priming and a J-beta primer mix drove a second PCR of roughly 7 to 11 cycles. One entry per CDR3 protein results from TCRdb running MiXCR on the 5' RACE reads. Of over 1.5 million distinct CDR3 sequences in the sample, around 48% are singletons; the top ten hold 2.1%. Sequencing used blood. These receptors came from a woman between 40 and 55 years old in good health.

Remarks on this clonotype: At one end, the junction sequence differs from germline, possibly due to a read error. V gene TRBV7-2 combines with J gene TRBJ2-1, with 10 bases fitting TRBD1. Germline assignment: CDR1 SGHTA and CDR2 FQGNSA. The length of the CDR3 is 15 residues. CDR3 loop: CASSSPRDRGDERFF. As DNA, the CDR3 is TGTGCCAGCAGCTCGCCCCGGGACAGGGGCGATGAGCGGTTCTTC.

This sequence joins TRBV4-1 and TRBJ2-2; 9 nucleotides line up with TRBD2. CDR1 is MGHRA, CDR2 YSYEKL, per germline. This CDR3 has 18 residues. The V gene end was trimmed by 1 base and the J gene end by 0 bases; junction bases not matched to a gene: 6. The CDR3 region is CASSQASAGGANTGELFF. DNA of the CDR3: TGCGCCAGCAGCCAAGCTAGCGCGGGGGGGGCGAACACCGGGGAGCTGTTTTTT.

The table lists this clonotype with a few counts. Here the CDR3 DNA reads TGTGCCAGCAGCTTAGTAGGCTGCACGCCTCCCTGCGAGCAGTACTTC. Amino acid sequence: CASSLVGCTPPCEQYF. The chain has TRBV7-2 and TRBJ2-7; no reliable D call. In germline, CDR1 is SGHTA, CDR2 FQGNSA. Trimming took off 1 base at V and 6 bases at J, with 19 bases between the two ends. The CDR3 is 16 amino acids.

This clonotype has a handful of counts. CDR3 in amino acids: CASSYSQARDYGYTF. In DNA form, the CDR3 reads TGTGCCAGCAGTTACTCTCAGGCCAGGGACTATGGCTACACCTTC. The chain recombines TRBV6-5 with TRBJ1-2; maybe TRBD1 (5 bases). Trimming shortened V by 0 bases and J by 3 bases, and 11 bases separated the two germline ends. The germline V gene has CDR1 MNHEY and CDR2 SVGAGI. CDR3 length: 15 amino acids.

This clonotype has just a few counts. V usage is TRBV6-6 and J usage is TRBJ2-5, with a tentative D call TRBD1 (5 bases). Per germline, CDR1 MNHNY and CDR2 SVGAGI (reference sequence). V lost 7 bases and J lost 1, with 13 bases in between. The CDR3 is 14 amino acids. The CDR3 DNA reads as TGTGCCAGCAAGGTGGGGCAGAGCCAAGAGACCCAGTACTTC. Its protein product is CASKVGQSQETQYF.

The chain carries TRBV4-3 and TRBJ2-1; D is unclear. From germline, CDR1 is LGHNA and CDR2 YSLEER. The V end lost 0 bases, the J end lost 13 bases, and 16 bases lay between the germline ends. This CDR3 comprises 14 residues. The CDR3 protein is CASSQENRQETQFF. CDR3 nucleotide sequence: TGCGCCAGCAGCCAAGAAAACAGACAAGAGACCCAGTTCTTC.

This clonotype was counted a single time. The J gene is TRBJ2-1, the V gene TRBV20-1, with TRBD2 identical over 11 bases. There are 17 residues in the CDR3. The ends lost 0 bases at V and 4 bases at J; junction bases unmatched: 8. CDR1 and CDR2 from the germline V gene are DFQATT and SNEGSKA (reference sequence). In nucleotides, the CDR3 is TGCAGTGCTAGAGATCCCCTAGCGGGGGGTCTTTACAATGAGCAGTTCTTC. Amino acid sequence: CSARDPLAGGLYNEQFF.

CDR3 sequence reads: CSARAPDRETQYF. CDR3 bases: TGCAGTGCTAGAGCGCCGGACAGAGAGACCCAGTACTTC. The chain employs TRBV20-1 and TRBJ2-7; possibly TRBD1 for D (6 bases). The end of the DNA aligns better with TRBJ2-5, so the J call may be wrong. The germline gives CDR1 DFQATT, CDR2 SNEGSKA (reference sequence). The CDR3 sequence is 13 residues long.